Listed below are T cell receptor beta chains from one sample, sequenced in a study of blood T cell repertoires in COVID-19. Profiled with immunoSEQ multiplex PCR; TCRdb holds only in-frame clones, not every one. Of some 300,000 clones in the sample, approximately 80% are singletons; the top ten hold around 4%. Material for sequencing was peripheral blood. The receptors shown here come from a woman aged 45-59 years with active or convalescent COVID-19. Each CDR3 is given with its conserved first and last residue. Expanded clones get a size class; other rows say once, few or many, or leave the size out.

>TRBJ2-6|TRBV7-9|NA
CASSQWTGYSGANVLTF
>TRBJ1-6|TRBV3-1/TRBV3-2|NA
CASSRSEHSYNSPLHF
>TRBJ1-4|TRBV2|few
CASSDQGAVVEKLFF
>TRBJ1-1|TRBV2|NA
CASNRDRGTAMNTEAFF
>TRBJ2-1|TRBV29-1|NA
CSVEEGGGQSYNQQFF
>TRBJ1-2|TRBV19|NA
CASSPDTGGYGYTF
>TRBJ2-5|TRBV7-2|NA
CASSFNRGRETQYF
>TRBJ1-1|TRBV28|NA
CASSIGEGTEAFF
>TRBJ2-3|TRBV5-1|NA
CASSLSTSGRSYTQYF
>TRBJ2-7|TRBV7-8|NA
CASSLSLAGEQYF
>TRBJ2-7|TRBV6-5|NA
CASSYGFSYEQYF
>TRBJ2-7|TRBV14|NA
CASSRRLAGVSYEQYF
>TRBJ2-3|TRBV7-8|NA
CASSATRSGADTQYF
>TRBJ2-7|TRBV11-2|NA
CASSLDRGPVEQYF
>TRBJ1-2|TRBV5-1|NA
CASSLGDRDPYGYTF
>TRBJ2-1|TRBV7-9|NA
CASSLGRVGLARHNEQFF
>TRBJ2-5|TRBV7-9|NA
CASSLVSGIGTQYF
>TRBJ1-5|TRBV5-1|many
CASSLGAGNQPQHF
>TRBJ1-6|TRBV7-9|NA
CASSLDEGANNSPLHF
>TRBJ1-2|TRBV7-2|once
CASRSGIGQGVYGYTF
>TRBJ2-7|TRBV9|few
CASSPQVGSYEQYF
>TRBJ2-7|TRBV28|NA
CASSLGTSGYEQYF
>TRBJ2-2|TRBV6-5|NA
CASSYMAGSGELFF
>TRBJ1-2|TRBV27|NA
CASSLNQGVGGYTF
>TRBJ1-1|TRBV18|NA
CASSTTNRGKGTEAFF
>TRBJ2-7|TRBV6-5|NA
CASRPRQGAYEQYF
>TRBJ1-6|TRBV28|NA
CASTLRGSNSPLHF
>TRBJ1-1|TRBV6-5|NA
CASRRHFEAFF